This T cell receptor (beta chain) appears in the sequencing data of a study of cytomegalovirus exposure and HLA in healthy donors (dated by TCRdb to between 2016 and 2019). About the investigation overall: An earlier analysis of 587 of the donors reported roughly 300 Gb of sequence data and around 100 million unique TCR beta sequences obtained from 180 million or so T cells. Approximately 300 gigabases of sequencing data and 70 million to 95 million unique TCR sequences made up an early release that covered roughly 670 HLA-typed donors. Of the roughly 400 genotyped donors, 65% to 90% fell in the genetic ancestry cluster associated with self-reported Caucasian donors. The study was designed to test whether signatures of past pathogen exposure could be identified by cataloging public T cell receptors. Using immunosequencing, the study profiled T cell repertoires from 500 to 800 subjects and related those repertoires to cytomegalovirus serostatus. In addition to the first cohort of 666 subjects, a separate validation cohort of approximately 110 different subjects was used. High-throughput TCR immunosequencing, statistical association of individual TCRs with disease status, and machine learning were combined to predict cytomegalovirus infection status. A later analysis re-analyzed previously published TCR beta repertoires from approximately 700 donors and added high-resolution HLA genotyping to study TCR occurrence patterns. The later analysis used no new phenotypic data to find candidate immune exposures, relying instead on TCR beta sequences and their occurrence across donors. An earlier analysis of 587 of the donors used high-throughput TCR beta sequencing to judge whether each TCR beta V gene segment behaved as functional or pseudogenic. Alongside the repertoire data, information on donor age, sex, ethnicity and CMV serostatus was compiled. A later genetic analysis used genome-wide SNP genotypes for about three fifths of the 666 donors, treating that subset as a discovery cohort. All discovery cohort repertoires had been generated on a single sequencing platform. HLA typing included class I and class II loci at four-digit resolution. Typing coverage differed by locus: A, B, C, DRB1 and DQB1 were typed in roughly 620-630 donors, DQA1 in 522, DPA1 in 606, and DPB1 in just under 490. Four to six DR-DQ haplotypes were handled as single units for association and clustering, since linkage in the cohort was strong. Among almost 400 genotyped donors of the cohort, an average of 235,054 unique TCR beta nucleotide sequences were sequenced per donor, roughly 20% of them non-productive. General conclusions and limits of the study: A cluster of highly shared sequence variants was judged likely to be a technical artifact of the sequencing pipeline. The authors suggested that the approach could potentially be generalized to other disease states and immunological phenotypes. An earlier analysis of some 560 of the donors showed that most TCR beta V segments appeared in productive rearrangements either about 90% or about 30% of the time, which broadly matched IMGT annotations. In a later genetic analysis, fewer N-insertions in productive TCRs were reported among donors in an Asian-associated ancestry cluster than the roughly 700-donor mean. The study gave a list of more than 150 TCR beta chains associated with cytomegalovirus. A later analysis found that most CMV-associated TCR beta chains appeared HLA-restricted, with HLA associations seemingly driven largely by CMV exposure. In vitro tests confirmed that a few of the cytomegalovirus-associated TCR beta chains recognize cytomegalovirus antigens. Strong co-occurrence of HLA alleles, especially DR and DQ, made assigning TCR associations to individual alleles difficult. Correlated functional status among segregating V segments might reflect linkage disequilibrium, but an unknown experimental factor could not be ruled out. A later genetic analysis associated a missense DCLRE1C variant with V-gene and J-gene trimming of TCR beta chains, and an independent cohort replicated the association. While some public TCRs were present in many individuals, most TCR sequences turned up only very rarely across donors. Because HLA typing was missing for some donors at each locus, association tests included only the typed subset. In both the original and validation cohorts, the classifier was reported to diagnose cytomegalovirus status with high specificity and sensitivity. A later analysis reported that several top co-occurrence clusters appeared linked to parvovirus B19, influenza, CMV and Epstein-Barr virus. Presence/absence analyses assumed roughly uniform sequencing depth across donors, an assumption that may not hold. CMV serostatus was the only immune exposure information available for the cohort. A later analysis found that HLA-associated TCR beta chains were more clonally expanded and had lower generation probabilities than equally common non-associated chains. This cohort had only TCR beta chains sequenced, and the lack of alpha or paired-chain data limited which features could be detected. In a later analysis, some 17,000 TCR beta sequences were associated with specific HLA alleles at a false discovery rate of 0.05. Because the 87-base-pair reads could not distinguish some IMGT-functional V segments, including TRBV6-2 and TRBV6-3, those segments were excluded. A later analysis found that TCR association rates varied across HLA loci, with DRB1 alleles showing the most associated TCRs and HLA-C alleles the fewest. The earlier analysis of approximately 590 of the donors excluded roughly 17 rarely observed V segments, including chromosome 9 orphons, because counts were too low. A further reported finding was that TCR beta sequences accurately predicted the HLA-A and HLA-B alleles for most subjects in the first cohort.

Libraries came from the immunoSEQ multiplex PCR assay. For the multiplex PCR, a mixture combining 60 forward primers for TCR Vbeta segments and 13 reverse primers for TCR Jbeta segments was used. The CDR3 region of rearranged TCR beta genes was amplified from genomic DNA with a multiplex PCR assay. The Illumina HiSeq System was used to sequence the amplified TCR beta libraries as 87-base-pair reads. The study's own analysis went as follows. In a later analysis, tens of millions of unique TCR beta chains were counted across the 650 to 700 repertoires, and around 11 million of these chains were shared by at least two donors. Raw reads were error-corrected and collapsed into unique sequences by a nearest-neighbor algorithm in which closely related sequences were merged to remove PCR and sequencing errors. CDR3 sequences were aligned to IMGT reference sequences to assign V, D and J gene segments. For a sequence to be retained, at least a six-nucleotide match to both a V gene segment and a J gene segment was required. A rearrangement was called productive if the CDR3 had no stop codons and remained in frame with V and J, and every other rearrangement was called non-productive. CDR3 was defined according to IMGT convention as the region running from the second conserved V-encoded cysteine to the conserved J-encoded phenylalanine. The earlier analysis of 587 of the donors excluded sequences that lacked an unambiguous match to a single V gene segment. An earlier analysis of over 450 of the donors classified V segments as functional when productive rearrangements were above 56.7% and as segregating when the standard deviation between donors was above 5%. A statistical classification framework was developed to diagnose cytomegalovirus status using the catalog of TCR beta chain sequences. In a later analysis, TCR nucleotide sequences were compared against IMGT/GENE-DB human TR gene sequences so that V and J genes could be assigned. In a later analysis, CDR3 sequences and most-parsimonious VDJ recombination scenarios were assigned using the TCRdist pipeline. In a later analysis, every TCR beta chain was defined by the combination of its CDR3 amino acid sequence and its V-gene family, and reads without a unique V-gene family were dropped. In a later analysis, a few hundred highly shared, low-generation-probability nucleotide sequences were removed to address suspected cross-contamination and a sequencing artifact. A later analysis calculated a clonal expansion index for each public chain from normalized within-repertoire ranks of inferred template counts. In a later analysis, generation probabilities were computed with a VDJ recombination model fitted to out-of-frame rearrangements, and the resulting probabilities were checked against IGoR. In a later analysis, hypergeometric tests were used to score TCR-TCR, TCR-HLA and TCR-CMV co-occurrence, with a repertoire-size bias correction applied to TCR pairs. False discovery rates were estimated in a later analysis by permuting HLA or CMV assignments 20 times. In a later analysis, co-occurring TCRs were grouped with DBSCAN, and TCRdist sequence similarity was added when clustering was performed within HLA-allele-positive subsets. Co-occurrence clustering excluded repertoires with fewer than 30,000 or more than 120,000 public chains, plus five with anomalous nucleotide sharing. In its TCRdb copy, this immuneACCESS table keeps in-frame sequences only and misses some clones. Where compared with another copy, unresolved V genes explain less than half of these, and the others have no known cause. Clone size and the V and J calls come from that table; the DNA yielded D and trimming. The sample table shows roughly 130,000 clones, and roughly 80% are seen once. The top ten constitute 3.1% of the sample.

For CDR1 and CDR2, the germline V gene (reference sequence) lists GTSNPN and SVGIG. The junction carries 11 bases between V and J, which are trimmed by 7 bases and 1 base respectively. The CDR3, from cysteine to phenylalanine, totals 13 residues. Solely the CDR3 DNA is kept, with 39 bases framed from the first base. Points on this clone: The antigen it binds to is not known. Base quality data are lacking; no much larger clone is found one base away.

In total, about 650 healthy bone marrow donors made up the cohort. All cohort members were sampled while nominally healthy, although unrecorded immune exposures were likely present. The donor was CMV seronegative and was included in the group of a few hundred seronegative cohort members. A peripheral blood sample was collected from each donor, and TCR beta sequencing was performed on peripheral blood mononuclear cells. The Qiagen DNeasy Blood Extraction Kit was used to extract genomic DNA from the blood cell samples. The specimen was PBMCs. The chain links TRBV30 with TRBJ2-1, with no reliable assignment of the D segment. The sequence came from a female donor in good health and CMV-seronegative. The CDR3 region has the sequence CASLEFSYNEQFF. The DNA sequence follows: TGTGCCTCCCTGGAGTTTTCCTACAATGAGCAGTTCTTC.